This entry is about one TCR beta chain. The sample belongs to a study of T cell changes during pregnancy in multiple sclerosis. Some clones are missing from TCRdb's copy, which holds only in-frame ones; the method was immunoSEQ multiplex PCR. Of approximately 35,000 clones listed, approximately 89% are singletons. With 5 bases removed from V and 5 bases from J, the gap between germline ends came to 10 bases. The germline V gene encodes CDR1 MNHEY and CDR2 SVGAGI. This CDR3 contains 12 residues. Sequencing was performed on CD4+ T cells from peripheral blood mononuclear cells, taken after pregnancy. The TCR sequence derives from a female donor in good health, enrolled as a control in a pregnancy study. The chain carries TRBV6-5 and TRBJ2-7, with TRBD1 as a possible D gene (6 bases). The CDR3 spells CASSPHRDEQYF. In DNA form, the CDR3 reads TGTGCCAGCAGTCCTCACAGGGACGAGCAGTACTTC.